These 21 T cell receptor beta chains came from one sample sequenced in a study of T cell responses to AZD1222 COVID-19 vaccine (dated by TCRdb to the early 2020s). Taken with the paper, the label for time point translates to: baseline before first vaccination. The library was prepared using the immunoSEQ multiplex PCR assay. In TCRdb, the immuneACCESS table is reduced to in-frame sequences with V and J assigned. These tables do not hold every clone; where another copy was compared, an unresolved V gene accounts for under half, and the others remain unexplained. The sample table records 90,000 to 110,000 clones; roughly 87% of these occur just once. Of the sample, 4% to 6% falls within the top ten clones. Sequenced material: peripheral blood, taken on day 0 of AZD1222 vaccination. The receptors shown here come from an adult in good health.

The chain combines TRBV6-5 with TRBJ2-7, with a possible D match to TRBD1 (6 bases). The germline V and J ends were trimmed by 8 bases and 2 bases, with 13 bases remaining between them. The CDR3 spans 13 residues. Germline V lookup: CDR1 MNHEY, CDR2 SVGAGI. In nucleotides, the CDR3 is TGTGCCAGCGGGGAGTGGGGGCCCTACGAGCAGTACTTC. Amino acid sequence: CASGEWGPYEQYF.

The CDR3 DNA sequence: TGTGCCAGCAGCGAGGCGGGGACAGCAACTAATGAAAAACTGTTTTTT. It specifies CASSEAGTATNEKLFF. V and J are TRBV6-2 or TRBV6-3 and TRBJ1-4, with 7 bases aligning to TRBD1. This CDR3 spans 16 amino acids. Germline V gene data show CDR1 as MNHEY and CDR2 as SVGEGT. V lost 6 bases, J lost 0 bases, and 7 bases stayed unmatched.

The CDR3 coding sequence is TGTGCCAGCAGCTTTATAGGGGCCAATGAGCAGTTCTTC. Translation: CASSFIGANEQFF. The chain employs TRBV11-2 and TRBJ2-1; maybe TRBD1 (5 bases). CDR1 is SGHAT, CDR2 FQNNGV, per germline. Trimming removed 3 bases at V and 6 bases at J, with 9 bases between. CDR3 length equals 13 residues.

V is TRBV6-5 and J is TRBJ1-3; no clear D. Germline lookup yields CDR1 MNHEY and CDR2 SVGAGI. The CDR3 is 13 residues long. Trimming left V 6 bases short and J 4 bases short, with 10 bases between. CDR3 coding DNA: TGTGCCAGCAGCCAAGGATTCGGAAACACCATATATTTT. The encoded protein is CASSQGFGNTIYF.

This chain links TRBV3-1 (or the pseudogene TRBV3-2) with TRBJ1-1, with 7 bases that match TRBD1. Germline CDR1 and CDR2: LGHDT and YNNKEL (reference sequence). This CDR3 region has 15 residues. V shed 0 bases and J 4 bases; nucleotides not matched to a gene: 5. CDR3 loop: CASSQETGMGTEAFF. CDR3 in DNA: TGTGCCAGCAGCCAAGAGACAGGGATGGGCACTGAAGCTTTCTTT.

The chain links TRBV3-1 (or the pseudogene TRBV3-2) to TRBJ2-7, with TRBD2 identical over 10 bases. The germline CDR1 and CDR2 sequences are LGHDT and YNNKEL (reference sequence). V shed 4 bases, J shed 2 bases, and the junction held 5 bases outside the gene matches. The CDR3 loop spans 15 amino acids. The CDR3 sequence: CASSRGTSVTYEQYF. The CDR3, as DNA: TGTGCCAGCAGCCGAGGGACTAGCGTTACCTACGAGCAGTACTTC.

There are a few counts of this clone. The genes are TRBV5-1 and TRBJ2-2; D uncertain. CDR1 is SGHRS, CDR2 YFSETQ, per germline. CDR3 length: 14 residues. Trimming shortened V by 0 bases and J by 8 bases, and 11 bases separated the two germline ends. The CDR3 reads CASSLATAQGELFF. CDR3 bases: TGCGCCAGCAGCTTGGCCACAGCGCAGGGGGAGCTGTTTTTT.

This rearrangement joins TRBV7-9 to TRBJ2-3; unclear D gene. This CDR3 is 14 amino acids long. Germline V gene lookup returns CDR1 SEHNR and CDR2 FQNEAQ (reference sequence). V was shortened by 3 bases and J by 2 bases, with 9 bases between the two germline ends. The CDR3 is CASSLASLTDTQYF. DNA for the CDR3: TGTGCCAGCAGCTTGGCTTCCCTCACAGATACGCAGTATTTT. Filled out from reference TRBV7-9 and TRBJ2-3, the complete variable domain reads DTGVSQNPRHKITKRGQNVTFRCDPISEHNRLYWYRQTLGQGPEFLTYFQNEAQLEKSRLLSDRFSAERPKGSFSTLEIQRTEQGDSAMYLCASSLASLTDTQYFGPGTRLTVL.

The genes are TRBV7-2 and TRBJ1-6, with a tentative D call TRBD1 (6 bases). CDR1 and CDR2 (germline): SGHTA, FQGNSA. The CDR3 is made up of 13 amino acids. Between the trimmed V and J ends, which lost 7 bases and 10 bases, there was a span of 14 bases. In DNA, the CDR3 is TGTGCCAGCAACAGGGAGTTCTCGTCACCCCTCCACTTT. This encodes CASNREFSSPLHF.

This clone appeared a single time. The chain links TRBV7-9 to TRBJ1-6; D gene unclear. Trimming removed 5 bases from V and 8 bases from J, with 13 bases in between. Germline CDR1 reads SEHNR; CDR2 reads FQNEAQ (reference sequence). This CDR3 is built from 14 residues. The CDR3 sequence is CASSPPARHSPLHF. The CDR3 DNA reads TGTGCCAGCAGCCCCCCCGCCCGTCATTCACCCCTCCACTTT.

This chain links TRBV5-1 with TRBJ1-6; D is uncertain. The CDR3 extends over 13 amino acids. Trimming stripped 1 base from V and 7 bases from J, with 6 bases between. Germline V lookup: CDR1 SGHRS, CDR2 YFSETQ. The CDR3 nucleotides read TGCGCCAGCAGCTTGTCGGCGAATTCACCCCTCCACTTT. It specifies CASSLSANSPLHF.

This sequence joins TRBV10-3 and TRBJ2-5, with 7 nucleotides matching TRBD1. Trimming removed 6 bases from V and 5 bases from J; junction bases left unmatched: 9. CDR1 is ENHRY, CDR2 SYGVKD, per germline. This CDR3 has 14 residues. The CDR3 region has the DNA TGTGCCATCAGCCCCTCTTTACAGGGGGAGACCCAGTACTTC. This translates into CAISPSLQGETQYF.

The rearrangement joins TRBV18 to TRBJ2-1; 13 positions agree with TRBD2. The CDR3 length is 15 residues. Germline values: CDR1 KGHSH, CDR2 LQKENI. Germline trimming cut 8 bases from V and 5 bases from J; bases unmatched to any gene: 6. CDR3 sequence reads: CASTPTSGGNNEQFF. Written as DNA, the CDR3 is TGTGCCAGCACCCCGACTAGCGGGGGGAACAATGAGCAGTTCTTC.

This clone was seen just once. The chain links TRBV4-1 to TRBJ1-4; TRBD1 agrees at 7 bases. Trimming took 0 bases from V and 7 from J; bases not matched to a gene: 5. This CDR3 is built from 15 residues. The germline gives CDR1 MGHRA, CDR2 YSYEKL. The CDR3 here is CASSQEYRGFEKLFF. The CDR3 DNA sequence: TGCGCCAGCAGCCAAGAGTACAGGGGATTTGAAAAACTGTTTTTT.

The V call is TRBV19, the J call TRBJ2-3; TRBD1 matches at 7 bases. The ends lost 5 bases at V and 3 bases at J; junction bases unmatched: 8. This CDR3 spans 15 amino acids. Germline V gene sequence: CDR1 LNHDA, CDR2 SQIVND (reference sequence). In nucleotides, the CDR3 is TGTGCCAGTAGTCCCTCGACAGGGTCAACAGATACGCAGTATTTT. This translates into CASSPSTGSTDTQYF.

The gene calls are TRBV5-1 and TRBJ1-2, with D tentatively TRBD1 (6 bases). This CDR3 region has 15 residues. Per the germline V gene, CDR1 is SGHRS and CDR2 is YFSETQ. V lost 4 bases and J 0 bases, leaving 13 bases between the germline ends. CDR3 DNA: TGCGCCAGCAGCACCCACTGGACAGCTAACTATGGCTACACCTTC. Protein sequence: CASSTHWTANYGYTF.

The chain links TRBV11-2 to TRBJ1-1; D uncertain. Trimming left V 4 bases short and J 0 bases short, with 15 bases between. Germline assignment: CDR1 SGHAT and CDR2 FQNNGV. CDR3 size: 16 residues. This CDR3 is CASSSTQERVNTEAFF. The CDR3 region has the DNA TGTGCCAGCAGCTCCACTCAGGAGCGGGTGAACACTGAAGCTTTCTTT.

CDR3 sequence (DNA): TGCGCCAGCAGCCAAGATAACCGGAGACAAGAGACCCAGTACTTC. Its protein is CASSQDNRRQETQYF. This chain links TRBV4-3 with TRBJ2-5; D remains unclear. The CDR3 spans 15 residues. V was pared by 0 bases and J by 2 bases, with 10 bases between. Germline assignment: CDR1 LGHNA and CDR2 YSLEER.

A few counts support this clone. The V gene is TRBV11-2, the J gene TRBJ1-1; 8 positions match TRBD1. This CDR3 spans 15 amino acids. Trimming cost V 5 bases and J 5 bases; bases outside gene matches: 10. Germline CDR1 reads SGHAT; CDR2 reads FQNNGV. The CDR3 coding sequence is TGTGCCAGCAGCCTGAGGACACAGGGGGGAACTGAAGCTTTCTTT. It specifies CASSLRTQGGTEAFF. Using reference TRBV11-2 and TRBJ1-1 for the parts outside the CDR3, the full variable domain is EAGVAQSPRYKIIEKRQSVAFWCNPISGHATLYWYQQILGQGPKLLIQFQNNGVVDDSQLPKDRFSAERLKGVDSTLKIQPAKLEDSAVYLCASSLRTQGGTEAFFGQGTRLTVV.

J is TRBJ2-2 and V is TRBV24-1; D is undetermined. The ends were cut back, 6 bases at V and 6 bases at J, with 10 bases in the middle. CDR3 length: 13 residues. CDR1 and CDR2 from the germline V gene are KGHDR and SFDVKD. CDR3 bases: TGTGCCACCAGTCACACAGTCCCCGGGGAGCTGTTTTTT. Its translation: CATSHTVPGELFF.

The V gene is TRBV9, the J gene TRBJ1-6, with D unclear. V dropped 1 base and J dropped 9 bases, with 5 bases sitting between them. The CDR3 covers 12 residues. In germline, CDR1 is SGDLS, CDR2 YYNGEE. CDR3 protein: CASSVPGSPLHF. DNA of the CDR3: TGTGCCAGCAGCGTACCGGGTTCACCCCTCCACTTT.